A single sample is the source of the 21 T cell receptor beta chains below, sequenced in a study of stem cell transplantation in POMP-related autoinflammatory disease. The data were produced by immunoSEQ multiplex PCR, yet TCRdb's version contains in-frame clones alone and is incomplete. This table has 25,000 to 30,000 clones, around 86% appearing once. The sample consisted of CD4+ T cells from PBMCs, taken before stem cell transplantation. The receptors come from a human donor with POMP-related autoinflammation and immune dysregulation (PRAID).

This clone was recorded once. The CDR3 DNA sequence: TGTGCCAGCAGTGATGAAGCCAAAAACATTCAGTACTTC. Translation gives CASSDEAKNIQYF. The chain recombines TRBV2 with TRBJ2-4; D is unresolved. The ends were cut back, 3 bases at V and 0 bases at J, with 3 bases in the middle. CDR3 length: 13 amino acids. The germline V gene encodes CDR1 SNHLY and CDR2 FYNNEI.

The chain recombines TRBV7-8 with TRBJ2-3; 9 nucleotides align to TRBD2. In germline, CDR1 is SGHVS, CDR2 FQNEAQ. V shed 1 base, J shed 6 bases, and the junction held 11 bases outside the gene matches. The CDR3 is made up of 17 amino acids. The CDR3 reads CASSLGAAGGPGDTQYF. The CDR3 bases are TGTGCCAGCAGCTTAGGAGCCGCGGGAGGGCCTGGGGATACGCAGTATTTT.

This clone was found a few times. V is TRBV14 and J is TRBJ1-1; maybe TRBD1 (5 bases). This CDR3 comprises 15 residues. V was trimmed by 4 bases and J by 0 bases, leaving 12 bases between them. Looked up from germline, CDR1 is SGHDN and CDR2 is FVKESK. For the CDR3, the DNA is TGTGCCAGCAGCCCTGGGGCAGAGATGAACACTGAAGCTTTCTTT. Protein: CASSPGAEMNTEAFF.

J is TRBJ2-3 and V is TRBV5-1; 9 nucleotides line up with TRBD2. The CDR3 loop spans 16 amino acids. The V and J ends lost 4 bases and 5 bases, in that order; junction bases with no gene match: 11. Germline V CDR1 and CDR2: SGHRS, YFSETQ. The CDR3 bases are TGCGCCAGCAGCCATTCTAGCGGGGTGGCATTAGATACGCAGTATTTT. This codes for CASSHSSGVALDTQYF. Combining the CDR3 with reference TRBV5-1 and TRBJ2-3 gives the whole variable domain KAGVTQTPRYLIKTRGQQVTLSCSPISGHRSVSWYQQTPGQGLQFLFEYFSETQRNKGNFPGRFSGRQFSNSRSEMNVSTLELGDSALYLCASSHSSGVALDTQYFGPGTRLTVL.

J is TRBJ2-3 and V is TRBV9, with D possibly TRBD2 on 5 matching bases. Germline V CDR1 and CDR2: SGDLS, YYNGEE. This CDR3 region has 16 residues. V was clipped by 0 bases and J by 0 bases, with 11 bases between them. The CDR3 region is CASSVGTRDSTDTQYF. The CDR3 DNA reads TGTGCCAGCAGCGTAGGGACTCGGGATAGCACAGATACGCAGTATTTT.

The chain couples TRBV6-1 to TRBJ1-2; D remains unclear. The CDR3 extends over 13 amino acids. Per germline, CDR1 MNHNS and CDR2 SASEGT. The germline V and J ends were trimmed by 2 bases and 7 bases, with 11 bases remaining between them. As DNA, the CDR3 is TGTGCCAGCAGTGAATCAGAAAGTGGTGGCTACACCTTC. Translated: CASSESESGGYTF.

This clone was seen a single time. The gene calls are TRBV11-2 and TRBJ2-7, with D maybe TRBD1 (6 bases). This CDR3 has 15 residues. The germline gives CDR1 SGHAT, CDR2 FQNNGV. V gave up 6 bases and J gave up 3 bases, with 18 bases separating them. Written as DNA, the CDR3 is TGTGCCAGCAGTAAAAGCCAGGGGTCCCTCTACGAGCAGTACTTC. This encodes CASSKSQGSLYEQYF.

The rearrangement links TRBV7-2 to TRBJ2-7; D possibly corresponds to TRBD2 (5 bases). CDR3 length: 15 residues. Germline values: CDR1 SGHTA, CDR2 FQGNSA. V was trimmed by 0 bases and J by 1 base, leaving 10 bases between them. This CDR3 is CASSLAGVPSYEQYF. The DNA of the CDR3 is TGTGCCAGCAGCTTAGCCGGGGTTCCTTCCTACGAGCAGTACTTC.

This clone was seen only a few times. The gene calls are TRBV19 and TRBJ1-2; possibly TRBD1 for D (5 bases). Germline loops: CDR1 LNHDA, CDR2 SQIVND (reference sequence). V lost 2 bases and J lost 4, with 14 bases in between. The CDR3 contains 15 residues. The CDR3: CASSIHYGTPYGYTF. The CDR3 nucleotides read TGTGCCAGTAGTATACACTATGGGACGCCCTATGGCTACACCTTC.

The rearrangement links TRBV9 to TRBJ2-3; 8 bases align to TRBD2. Trimming cost V 0 bases and J 2 bases; bases outside gene matches: 8. The CDR3 covers 17 residues. The germline CDR1 and CDR2 sequences are SGDLS and YYNGEE. The CDR3 is CASSVGAGGRATDTQYF. CDR3 sequence (DNA): TGTGCCAGCAGCGTAGGGGCGGGGGGCCGAGCCACAGATACGCAGTATTTT.

The chain is built from TRBV2 and TRBJ2-7, with TRBD2 matching over 10 bases. In germline, CDR1 is SNHLY, CDR2 FYNNEI. The CDR3 contains 15 residues. V shed 6 bases and J 2 bases; nucleotides not matched to a gene: 7. The CDR3 bases are TGTGCCAGCAGCTACAGCGGGGGGGCAGCCTACGAGCAGTACTTC. Its protein is CASSYSGGAAYEQYF.

This clone has just a few counts. CDR3 DNA: TGTGCCAGCAGCTTGCGGGACACTGACTCTGGAAACACCATATATTTT. Translation: CASSLRDTDSGNTIYF. The gene calls are TRBV7-9 and TRBJ1-3; possible D gene TRBD1, 6 bases. Germline V CDR1 and CDR2: SEHNR, FQNEAQ (reference sequence). This CDR3 spans 16 amino acids. V was clipped by 3 bases and J by 0 bases, with 12 bases between them.

This chain joins TRBV6-4 and TRBJ1-1, with D perhaps matching TRBD1 (5 bases). This CDR3 contains 15 residues. V lost 4 bases and J lost 4, with 16 bases in between. CDR1 is MRHNA and CDR2 is SNTAGT in the germline V gene. The CDR3 DNA sequence: TGTGCCAGCAGTGTCCCGCGGGGCTGGGGCACTGAAGCTTTCTTT. This translates into CASSVPRGWGTEAFF.

V usage is TRBV5-5 and J usage is TRBJ1-2, with 12 positions matching TRBD1. CDR1 is SGHKS, CDR2 YYEKEE, per germline (reference sequence). J lost 7 bases, V lost 5 bases, and 3 bases had no gene match. The CDR3 has 13 residues. Here the CDR3 DNA reads TGTGCCAGCAGTTGGGACAGGGGGCTTGGCTACACCTTC. Residues: CASSWDRGLGYTF. The full variable domain, in which reference TRBV5-5 and TRBJ1-2 provide the parts outside the CDR3, is DAGVTQSPTHLIKTRGQQVTLRCSPISGHKSVSWYQQVLGQGPQFIFQYYEKEERGRGNFPDRFSARQFPNYSSELNVNALLLGDSALYLCASSWDRGLGYTFGSGTRLTVV.

The rearrangement links TRBV5-4 to TRBJ1-1, with a possible D match to TRBD1 (6 bases). The germline CDR1 and CDR2 sequences are SGHNT and YYREEE (reference sequence). CDR3 size: 15 residues. V dropped 1 base and J dropped 6 bases, with 16 bases sitting between them. CDR3 in DNA: TGTGCCAGCAGCTTGAAACGGTCAGGGGACCCTGAAGCTTTCTTT. Its protein product is CASSLKRSGDPEAFF.

The chain employs TRBV4-1 and TRBJ2-1; the match to TRBD2 covers 11 bases. Germline CDR1 MGHRA, CDR2 YSYEKL. The CDR3 runs 17 residues. The trim removed 4 bases at V and 7 bases at J, leaving 12 bases unmatched. Here the CDR3 DNA reads TGCGCCAGCAGCCCCTGGGGTAGCGGGAGGGCGGGGAATGAGCAGTTCTTC. Translation gives CASSPWGSGRAGNEQFF.

This clone has more than one count but fewer than ten. The V gene is TRBV6-8, the J gene TRBJ2-7; D is possibly TRBD1 or TRBD2 (5 bases each). Germline CDR1 is MNHGY and CDR2 is SAAAGT. The CDR3 runs to 10 residues. The V end lost 10 bases, the J end lost 5 bases, and 9 bases lay between the germline ends. CDR3 in amino acids: CATRGDEQYF. CDR3 DNA sequence: TGTGCCACCAGAGGGGACGAGCAGTACTTC.

V gene TRBV19 combines with J gene TRBJ1-5, with unresolved D. The CDR3 has 15 residues. Looked up from germline, CDR1 is LNHDA and CDR2 is SQIVND (reference sequence). The V gene lost 7 bases and the J gene lost 10 bases, with 23 bases spanning the gap. CDR3 bases: TGTGCCAGTACCCTGAGGAGGATTTCGGCGATACCCCAGCATTTT. Translated: CASTLRRISAIPQHF.

The chain has TRBV18 and TRBJ2-1; D unresolved. CDR1 KGHSH and CDR2 LQKENI come from the germline V gene. Trimming left V 0 bases short and J 9 bases short, with 15 bases between. This CDR3 is built from 15 residues. In DNA, the CDR3 is TGTGCCAGCTCACCACCGCACAGAGACGTCCGTGAGCAGTTCTTC. Its translation is CASSPPHRDVREQFF.

The chain carries TRBV19 and TRBJ1-2; 7 bases match TRBD1. V lost 5 bases, J lost 6 bases, and 9 bases stayed unmatched. CDR1 is LNHDA, CDR2 SQIVND, per germline (reference sequence). This CDR3 is built from 14 residues. CDR3 sequence (DNA): TGTGCCAGTAGTCCCCGGGGCAGGGGGGATGGCTACACCTTC. Its protein product is CASSPRGRGDGYTF.

The genes are TRBV18 and TRBJ1-4; TRBD1 is a possible D gene (6 bases). V dropped 8 bases and J dropped 0 bases, with 19 bases sitting between them. In germline, CDR1 is KGHSH, CDR2 LQKENI. The CDR3 runs 17 residues. The CDR3 DNA reads as TGTGCCAGCGCCACACAGGGATTCATTACAACTAATGAAAAACTGTTTTTT. Its translation: CASATQGFITTNEKLFF.